These 31 T cell receptor beta chains were sequenced from one sample in a study of blood T cell repertoires in COVID-19. TCRdb's table, derived via immunoSEQ multiplex PCR, lists solely in-frame clones and lacks some. The sample records about 150,000 clones, 70% to 90% being singletons. Sequenced input: peripheral blood. The receptors were gathered from a man aged 55 to 70 with acute or convalescent COVID-19.

The chain employs TRBV7-3 and TRBJ2-3, with TRBD1 as a possible D gene (7 bases). Germline-derived CDR1 and CDR2 are SGHTA and FQGTGA. V was shortened by 5 bases and J by 1 base, with 13 bases between the two germline ends. CDR3 size: 15 residues. The CDR3 coding sequence is TGTGCCAGCAGCCGGAGGGGGCTTGGCACAGATACGCAGTATTTT. It yields the protein CASSRRGLGTDTQYF.

V gene TRBV4-1 combines with J gene TRBJ1-1; 8 nucleotides line up with TRBD1. The V gene's germline CDR1 is MGHRA and CDR2 YSYEKL. The CDR3 sequence is 15 residues long. V shed 2 bases, J shed 5 bases, and the junction held 7 bases outside the gene matches. Here the CDR3 DNA reads TGCGCCAGCAGCCAATTGACAGGGGCTCGGACTGAAGCTTTCTTT. As protein: CASSQLTGARTEAFF.

This sequence joins TRBV3-1 (or the pseudogene TRBV3-2) and TRBJ1-5; no reliable D call. The germline CDR1 and CDR2 sequences are LGHDT and YNNKEL (reference sequence). The CDR3 extends over 12 amino acids. V lost 1 base to trimming and J lost 6 bases, with 4 bases between them. This CDR3 is CASSQVGQPQHF. The CDR3 region has the DNA TGTGCCAGCAGCCAAGTCGGTCAGCCCCAGCATTTT.

This chain uses TRBV5-4 with TRBJ2-7, with a weak D call TRBD1 (6 bases). This CDR3 is built from 12 residues. Germline CDR1 and CDR2: SGHNT and YYREEE (reference sequence). V was cut by 9 bases and J by 6 bases, with 16 bases left in between. The CDR3 loop reads CATDVGGTEQYF. CDR3 DNA sequence: TGTGCCACGGACGTAGGGGGTACCGAGCAGTACTTC.

In this sample, this clone turned up a few times. The chain carries TRBV7-6 and TRBJ1-1, with D possibly matching TRBD1 (5 bases). V lost 0 bases, J lost 8 bases, and 10 bases lay in between. This CDR3 has 13 residues. Germline values: CDR1 SGHVS, CDR2 FNYEAQ. CDR3 amino acids: CASSLARGGEAFF. The CDR3 DNA reads as TGTGCCAGCAGCTTAGCGAGGGGAGGAGAAGCTTTCTTT.

The sample holds one count of this clone. Other DNA variants within this sample encode the same CDR3. The gene calls are TRBV11-2 and TRBJ1-5, with D tentatively TRBD1 (6 bases). Germline V gene data show CDR1 as SGHAT and CDR2 as FQNNGV. Deletions cut 0 bases from V and 7 bases from J, with 13 bases between. The CDR3 is 15 amino acids. The CDR3 reads CASSLDTGLRQPQHF. The CDR3 DNA reads as TGTGCCAGCAGCTTAGATACAGGGTTAAGACAGCCCCAGCATTTT.

The gene calls are TRBV29-1 and TRBJ1-5; a possible D gene is TRBD1 (5 bases). The CDR3 runs to 13 residues. V dropped 4 bases and J dropped 6 bases, with 13 bases sitting between them. Germline assignment: CDR1 SQVTM and CDR2 ANQGSEA. DNA of the CDR3: TGCAGCGTTGCTTTCAGGGAGGGTCAGCCCCAGCATTTT. This gives the protein CSVAFREGQPQHF.

This clone was detected only a few times. This chain joins TRBV6-2 or TRBV6-3 and TRBJ2-7; 9 bases are a match to TRBD2. V gave up 5 bases and J gave up 3 bases; unmatched junction bases: 11. The length of the CDR3 is 16 residues. Germline V lookup: CDR1 MNHEY, CDR2 SVGEGT. This chain's CDR3 is CASSITRGGVVYEQYF. Written as DNA, the CDR3 is TGTGCCAGCAGTATCACGCGGGGGGGCGTCGTCTACGAGCAGTACTTC.

CDR3: CASSYMAGPGRIQYF. For the CDR3, the DNA is TGTGCCAGCAGTTACATGGCGGGCCCTGGACGGATTCAGTACTTC. V is TRBV6-5 and J is TRBJ2-4; the D gene is possibly TRBD2 (5 bases). The CDR3 consists of 15 residues. Germline V gives CDR1 MNHEY, CDR2 SVGAGI. Trimming left V 2 bases short and J 10 bases short, with 18 bases between.

The chain couples TRBV29-1 to TRBJ2-7; the D is unclear. Trimming took 2 bases from V and 0 from J, leaving 5 bases between them. Germline lookup yields CDR1 SQVTM and CDR2 ANQGSEA. This CDR3 has 12 amino acids. CDR3 sequence (DNA): TGCAGCGTTGAACCGAGCTCCTACGAGCAGTACTTC. This codes for CSVEPSSYEQYF.

A single count supports this clone. The gene calls are TRBV9 and TRBJ1-1; TRBD1 agrees at 10 bases. V gave up 3 bases and J gave up 3 bases; unmatched junction bases: 2. The CDR3 length is 14 residues. From germline, CDR1 is SGDLS and CDR2 YYNGEE. CDR3 amino acids: CASSGGTGDTEAFF. DNA for the CDR3: TGTGCCAGCAGCGGAGGGACAGGGGACACTGAAGCTTTCTTT. The full variable domain, rest sourced from reference TRBV9 and TRBJ1-1, is DSGVTQTPKHLITATGQRVTLRCSPRSGDLSVYWYQQSLDQGLQFLIQYYNGEERAKGNILERFSAQQFPDLHSELNLSSLELGDSALYFCASSGGTGDTEAFFGQGTRLTVV.

The chain carries TRBV5-1 and TRBJ2-1, with 7 nucleotides matching TRBD1. Trimming cost V 9 bases and J 3 bases; bases outside gene matches: 9. This CDR3 has 14 amino acids. CDR1 SGHRS and CDR2 YFSETQ come from the germline V gene. The CDR3 sequence is CATSWDSGYNEQFF. The CDR3 DNA follows: TGCGCCACCTCCTGGGACAGCGGCTACAATGAGCAGTTCTTC. Combining the CDR3 with reference TRBV5-1 and TRBJ2-1 gives the whole variable domain KAGVTQTPRYLIKTRGQQVTLSCSPISGHRSVSWYQQTPGQGLQFLFEYFSETQRNKGNFPGRFSGRQFSNSRSEMNVSTLELGDSALYLCATSWDSGYNEQFFGPGTRLTVL.

This chain links TRBV24-1 with TRBJ1-2; D not resolved. The V end was cut by 4 bases, the J end by 1 base, with 9 bases between. CDR1 and CDR2 (germline): KGHDR, SFDVKD. The CDR3 extends over 14 amino acids. In DNA form, the CDR3 reads TGTGCCACCAGTGACGTGCATAGTAACTATGGCTACACCTTC. Protein sequence: CATSDVHSNYGYTF.

The chain couples TRBV19 to TRBJ1-5; D is unclear. Germline loops: CDR1 LNHDA, CDR2 SQIVND (reference sequence). The CDR3 is 12 amino acids. V was pared by 7 bases and J by 2 bases, with 6 bases between. For the CDR3, the DNA is TGTGCCAGTAATACGGGCAATCAGCCCCAGCATTTT. This gives the protein CASNTGNQPQHF. Supplemented by reference TRBV19 and TRBJ1-5, the full variable domain reads DGGITQSPKYLFRKEGQNVTLSCEQNLNHDAMYWYRQDPGQGLRLIYYSQIVNDFQKGDIAEGYSVSREKKESFPLTVTSAQKNPTAFYLCASNTGNQPQHFGDGTRLSIL.

The chain carries TRBV6-6 and TRBJ1-1; D gene uncertain. Trimming shortened V by 7 bases and J by 0 bases, and 9 bases separated the two germline ends. This CDR3 is 13 amino acids long. Germline V CDR1 and CDR2: MNHNY, SVGAGI (reference sequence). In DNA form, the CDR3 reads TGTGCCAGCACAAACGGGATGAACACTGAAGCTTTCTTT. Translated, it gives CASTNGMNTEAFF.

The DNA for the CDR3 is TGTGCCAGCAGCCCCCGGACAGGGGGCGCAGTAAAGAATTCACCCCTCCACTTT. Translated: CASSPRTGGAVKNSPLHF. The rearrangement links TRBV3-1 (or the pseudogene TRBV3-2) to TRBJ1-6; 11 nucleotides match TRBD1. CDR1 LGHDT and CDR2 YNNKEL come from the germline V gene (reference sequence). The CDR3 has 18 amino acids. V was pared by 4 bases and J by 7 bases, with 12 bases of the junction left unmatched.

This clone was seen a single time. The chain carries TRBV9 and TRBJ2-7, with 8 nucleotides matching TRBD1. CDR1 SGDLS and CDR2 YYNGEE come from the germline V gene. The CDR3 sequence is 13 residues long. The V gene end was trimmed by 4 bases and the J gene end by 3 bases; junction bases not matched to a gene: 3. CDR3 protein: CASSHGQGYEQYF. CDR3 sequence (DNA): TGTGCCAGCAGCCACGGACAGGGCTACGAGCAGTACTTC.

This sequence joins TRBV10-3 and TRBJ2-1; 9 bases match TRBD2. The CDR3 is 16 residues long. The germline gives CDR1 ENHRY, CDR2 SYGVKD. The V gene end was trimmed by 2 bases and the J gene end by 4 bases; junction bases not matched to a gene: 6. CDR3 loop: CAISESSGGLYNEQFF. The CDR3 DNA follows: TGTGCCATCAGTGAGAGTAGCGGGGGATTATACAATGAGCAGTTCTTC.

The V and J genes are TRBV9 and TRBJ1-2, with 7 bases that match TRBD1. Germline CDR1 reads SGDLS; CDR2 reads YYNGEE. Trimming took 3 bases from V and 7 from J; bases not matched to a gene: 3. The CDR3 has 12 residues. This CDR3 reads CASSGQGPGYTF. CDR3 sequence (DNA): TGTGCCAGCAGCGGACAGGGTCCTGGCTACACCTTC.

The J gene is TRBJ2-1, the V gene TRBV19; possible D gene TRBD1, 5 bases. Trimming shortened V by 2 bases and J by 0 bases, and 17 bases separated the two germline ends. CDR1 LNHDA and CDR2 SQIVND come from the germline V gene (reference sequence). This CDR3 is 18 amino acids long. The DNA for the CDR3 is TGTGCCAGTAGTATATACAGGTTTGGGTTTCACTCCTACAATGAGCAGTTCTTC. Translated: CASSIYRFGFHSYNEQFF.

The chain uses TRBV2 and TRBJ1-3; 7 bases line up with TRBD1. V was pared by 4 bases and J by 1 base, with 4 bases of the junction left unmatched. Germline V lookup: CDR1 SNHLY, CDR2 FYNNEI. CDR3 length: 15 amino acids. The CDR3 protein is CASSARGQSGNTIYF. The CDR3 DNA is TGTGCCAGCAGTGCCCGGGGACAGTCTGGAAACACCATATATTTT.

The chain combines TRBV6-2 or TRBV6-3 with TRBJ1-2; D is uncertain. The CDR3 runs 16 residues. V was shortened by 2 bases and J by 7 bases, with 20 bases between the two germline ends. The germline V gene encodes CDR1 MNHEY and CDR2 SVGEGT. The CDR3 nucleotides read TGTGCCAGCAGTTACCCCCCCTCGGGGAGATATCCTGGCTACACCTTC. It translates to CASSYPPSGRYPGYTF.

The chain recombines TRBV24-1 with TRBJ2-5; D might be TRBD2 (6 bases). V dropped 11 bases and J dropped 3 bases, with 15 bases sitting between them. Germline CDR1 reads KGHDR; CDR2 reads SFDVKD. CDR3 length: 13 residues. The CDR3 DNA follows: TGTGCCAAGCAAACCGGGAGTAAAGAGACCCAGTACTTC. Translation gives CAKQTGSKETQYF.

This chain connects TRBV6-1 to TRBJ2-4; 7 positions agree with TRBD1. Germline V lookup: CDR1 MNHNS, CDR2 SASEGT. V was clipped by 1 base and J by 8 bases; unmatched bases: 2. The CDR3 length is 13 residues. The CDR3 protein is CASSEDRGDIQYF. As DNA, the CDR3 is TGTGCCAGCAGTGAAGACAGGGGAGACATTCAGTACTTC.

The chain joins TRBV27 to TRBJ1-5; D gene unclear. Trimming removed 5 bases at V and 2 bases at J, with 19 bases between. Germline values: CDR1 MNHEY, CDR2 SMNVEV (reference sequence). The CDR3 runs 17 residues. In DNA, the CDR3 is TGTGCCAGCAGTCCGGTTAGAACGGTTTTGGGCAATCAGCCCCAGCATTTT. Its translation: CASSPVRTVLGNQPQHF.

The V and J genes are TRBV5-1 and TRBJ2-7; 7 bases match TRBD2. CDR1 and CDR2 from the germline V gene are SGHRS and YFSETQ. Trimming cost V 0 bases and J 7 bases; bases outside gene matches: 10. The CDR3 has 15 residues. CDR3 residues: CASSLGAAGLREQYF. The CDR3 nucleotides are TGCGCCAGCAGCTTGGGAGCAGCGGGGTTGAGAGAGCAGTACTTC.

The chain recombines TRBV9 with TRBJ2-1, with 11 bases identical to TRBD2. V dropped 6 bases and J dropped 6; count of bases not matched to a gene: 8. The CDR3 totals 15 residues. From germline, CDR1 is SGDLS and CDR2 YYNGEE. The CDR3 here is CASNLAGGAGNEQFF. CDR3 sequence (DNA): TGTGCCAGCAATCTAGCGGGGGGTGCAGGCAATGAGCAGTTCTTC.

This clone appeared once. CDR3 DNA: TGCGCCAGCAGCTTGGGGGACTCAAGGGCCAATGAGCAGTTCTTC. Translation: CASSLGDSRANEQFF. The rearrangement uses TRBV5-1 and TRBJ2-1, with D tentatively TRBD2 (6 bases). CDR3 length equals 15 residues. Germline V CDR1 and CDR2: SGHRS, YFSETQ. V was trimmed by 0 bases and J by 6 bases, leaving 13 bases between them.

The rearrangement uses TRBV3-1 (or the pseudogene TRBV3-2) and TRBJ1-2, with D possibly matching TRBD1 (5 bases). The ends were cut back, 0 bases at V and 3 bases at J, with 11 bases in the middle. CDR1 is LGHDT, CDR2 YNNKEL, per germline (reference sequence). This CDR3 has 15 residues. In nucleotides, the CDR3 is TGTGCCAGCAGCCAAGATGTAGGGACTTACTATGGCTACACCTTC. This gives the protein CASSQDVGTYYGYTF.

The chain recombines TRBV13 with TRBJ1-1, with a possible D match to TRBD1 (5 bases). Trimming took off 5 bases at V and 5 bases at J, with 12 bases between the two ends. The germline V gene has CDR1 PRHDT and CDR2 FYEKMQ (reference sequence). The CDR3 consists of 13 residues. The CDR3 loop is CASSPREETEAFF. The DNA for the CDR3 is TGTGCCAGCAGCCCCAGGGAGGAGACTGAAGCTTTCTTT.

This chain connects TRBV12-3 or TRBV12-4 to TRBJ1-4, with 8 bases identical to TRBD1. Trimming took 6 bases from V and 8 from J; bases not matched to a gene: 5. The CDR3 contains 13 residues. CDR3 sequence reads: CASSPGTGEKLFF. The CDR3, as DNA: TGTGCCAGCAGCCCCGGGACAGGCGAAAAACTGTTTTTT.